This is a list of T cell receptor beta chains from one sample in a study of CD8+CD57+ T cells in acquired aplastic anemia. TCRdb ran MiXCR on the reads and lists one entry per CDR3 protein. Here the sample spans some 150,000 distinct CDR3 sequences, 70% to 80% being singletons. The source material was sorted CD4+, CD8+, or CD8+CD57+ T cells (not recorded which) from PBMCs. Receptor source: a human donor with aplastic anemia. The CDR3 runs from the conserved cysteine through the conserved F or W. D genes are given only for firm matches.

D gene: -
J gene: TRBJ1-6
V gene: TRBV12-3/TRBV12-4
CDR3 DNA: TGTGCCAGCAGTTTAGCGGGATACCAATTCACCCTCCACTTT
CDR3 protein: CASSLAGYQFTLHF

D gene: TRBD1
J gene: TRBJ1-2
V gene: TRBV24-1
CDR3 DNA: TGTGCCACCAGTGATTCGGACAGGGGGGATGGCTACACCTTC
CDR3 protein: CATSDSDRGDGYTF

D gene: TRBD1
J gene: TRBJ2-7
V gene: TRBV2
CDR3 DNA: TGTGCCAGCAGCCCATGGACAGGGGGCTCCTTTGGGGAGCAGTACTTC
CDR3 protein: CASSPWTGGSFGEQYF

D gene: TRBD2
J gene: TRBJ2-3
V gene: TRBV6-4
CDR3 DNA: TGTGCCAGCAGTGTCGGGACTAGCCCCGCAGATACGCAGTATTTT
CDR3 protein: CASSVGTSPADTQYF

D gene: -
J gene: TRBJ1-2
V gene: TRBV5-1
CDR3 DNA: TGTGCCAGCAGCTTGGACATGGGGTCTAACTATGGCTACACCTTC
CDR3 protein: CASSLDMGSNYGYTF

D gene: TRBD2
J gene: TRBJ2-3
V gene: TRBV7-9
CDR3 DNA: TGTGCCAGCAGCTCTGGACTAGCGGCTAGCACAGATACGCAGTATTTT
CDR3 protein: CASSSGLAASTDTQYF

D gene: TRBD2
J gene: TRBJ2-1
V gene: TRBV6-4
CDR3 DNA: TGTGCCAGCAGTGCTTCTAGCGGAGACTACAATGAGCAGTTCTTC
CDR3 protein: CASSASSGDYNEQFF

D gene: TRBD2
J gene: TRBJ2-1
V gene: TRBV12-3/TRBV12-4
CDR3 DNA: TGTGCCAGCAGTCCCGACAGCGGGGGGCCCTACAATGAGCAGTTCTTC
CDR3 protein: CASSPDSGGPYNEQFF

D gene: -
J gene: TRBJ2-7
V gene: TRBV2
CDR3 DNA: TGTGCCAGCAGTAGGGCTAGCCGACGCTACGAGCAGTACTTC
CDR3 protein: CASSRASRRYEQYF

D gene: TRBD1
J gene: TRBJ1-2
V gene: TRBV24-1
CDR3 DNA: TGTGCCACCAGTAGCACAGGGGTTGGCTACACCTTC
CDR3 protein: CATSSTGVGYTF